The clone carrying this T cell receptor (beta chain) was detected ten times or more. The read ends 3 residues before the CDR3 terminus; that terminus is restored from the germline J gene. The data stem from a study of T cell clonality in common variable immunodeficiency. The CDR3 has 17 amino acids. The trim removed 1 base at V and 1 base at J, leaving 7 bases unmatched. The germline V gene has CDR1 SGHDN and CDR2 FVKESK. TCRdb's table, derived via immunoSEQ multiplex PCR, lists solely in-frame clones and lacks some. Listed for the sample are tens of thousands of clones, none seen a single time. Both groups were predominantly of Caucasian heritage.

What was sequenced was peripheral blood mononuclear cells. The chain recombines TRBV14 with TRBJ2-5; TRBD2 aligns across 9 bases. The sequence was collected from a person between 18 and 70 years old in good health. Partial CDR3 DNA: TGTGCCAGCAGCCAAGCTGAGCGGGGGGTCGTCCAAGAGACC. Translation: CASSQAERGVVQET. The entire CDR3 sequence reads CASSQAERGVVQETQYF.